The clone carrying this TCR beta chain was picked up a small number of times. Its cognate antigen is unknown. All donors were healthy, and all were Caucasian. This record comes from a study of identical twins. The study's findings and limits: Donors were not followed over many years; analysis was cross-sectional.

Between the trimmed V and J ends, which lost 2 bases and 2 bases, there was a span of 12 bases. This CDR3 contains 15 residues. Germline V gene lookup returns CDR1 SEHNR and CDR2 FQNEAQ (reference sequence). A universal primer site arose from template switching, and cDNA bore unique molecular identifiers. From the 5' RACE reads, TCRdb called clonotypes with MiXCR, one entry per CDR3 protein. The data hold some 500,000 distinct CDR3 sequences, with 13% to 15% observed a single time. This same sample was also taken into another study, of yellow fever vaccine responses in identical twins. From that second work: Reportedly, twins showed a vaccine T cell response that looked partly convergent and partly personalized.

V and J are TRBV7-9 and TRBJ2-5, with no clear D. Sequencing used CD4+ T cells sorted from blood. The sequence was obtained from a young woman in good health. CDR3 DNA: TGTGCCAGCAGCTTAACCGGCCTAGAACAAGAGACCCAGTACTTC. Amino acids: CASSLTGLEQETQYF.